This T cell receptor beta chain was found in a study of beta chain features in type 1 diabetes. Since all of the isolated RNA was reverse transcribed, expressed TCRB transcripts were what got sequenced. Sequenced by immunoSEQ multiplex PCR; TCRdb stores in-frame clones only, minus some. The data show around 450,000 clones, with about an eighth seen just once and 0.035% to 0.05% held by the top ten. This CDR3 is 12 amino acids long. V dropped 7 bases and J dropped 4 bases, with 13 bases sitting between them. Germline V gene lookup returns CDR1 SQVTM and CDR2 ANQGSEA. The V gene is TRBV29-1, the J gene TRBJ1-1; D uncertain. This clonotype was obtained from a young woman in good health. Material for sequencing was naive CD4+ T cells from blood. The CDR3 reads CSGRTLSTEAFF. The DNA for the CDR3 is TGCAGCGGACGGACGTTGTCCACTGAAGCTTTCTTT.